These T cell receptor beta chains were read from a single sample in a study of blood T cell repertoires in COVID-19. TCRdb's table, derived via immunoSEQ multiplex PCR, lists solely in-frame clones and lacks some. The sample consists of approximately 210,000 clones, 84% of them appearing once. The sequencing sample was made of peripheral blood. The receptors were gathered from a woman older than 75 with COVID-19, enrolled during active disease. Each CDR3 is given with its conserved first and last residue. D genes are given only for firm matches. Rows give clone size only sometimes, using once, few, many, or a class for an expanded clone.

cdr3_nt cdr3_aa j_call clone_size v_call d_call
TGTGCCAGCAGTTTAGGGACAGCCACGGGCTACACCTTC CASSLGTATGYTF TRBJ1-2 . TRBV12-3/TRBV12-4 .
TGTGCCAGTAGTAAGCGACAGGCGCCGGGCAATCAGCCCCAGCATTTT CASSKRQAPGNQPQHF TRBJ1-5 . TRBV19 .
TGTGCCAGCACCAGACCTACAGGTGGAGGGGAAGCTTTCTTT CASTRPTGGGEAFF TRBJ1-1 . TRBV7-9 .
TGTGCCAGCAGTGAGTTGGCCACCGGCACAGATACGCAGTATTTT CASSELATGTDTQYF TRBJ2-3 . TRBV6-1 .
TGTGCCAGTAGTTTCGGGGGGGCGGCAGATACGCAGTATTTT CASSFGGAADTQYF TRBJ2-3 . TRBV19 TRBD2
TGTGCCAGCTCGCCCGCCCAGGGTTCCGAGCAGTACTTC CASSPAQGSEQYF TRBJ2-7 . TRBV18 .
TGTGCCAGCAGCCCATTAGCGGGGGGAATCTCCTACAATGAGCAGTTCTTC CASSPLAGGISYNEQFF TRBJ2-1 . TRBV7-9 TRBD2
TGTGCCAGCAGCCAGACTAGCGGAACCTACAATGAGCAGTTCTTC CASSQTSGTYNEQFF TRBJ2-1 . TRBV2 TRBD2
TGTGCCAGCAGGGGACTAGTCAGCTACGAGCAGTACTTC CASRGLVSYEQYF TRBJ2-7 once TRBV28 TRBD2
TGTGCCAGCAGCTTAAGGTGGTCCGGGAGGGCCGACACCGGGGAGCTGTTTTTT CASSLRWSGRADTGELFF TRBJ2-2 . TRBV7-3 TRBD2
TGTGCCAGTAGCCTACAGGAGCTCTATGGCTACACCTTC CASSLQELYGYTF TRBJ1-2 few TRBV19 .
TGTGCCAGCGGCTCACGGGCAGGGGGAGAAAAACTGTTTTTT CASGSRAGGEKLFF TRBJ1-4 . TRBV27 TRBD1
TGTGCAAGTCGCTTAGCGATAAGCATAGCGCTGAACAATGAGCAGTTCTTC CASRLAISIALNNEQFF TRBJ2-1 . TRBV12-2 .
TGCGCCAGCTCCATGGGGACTAGCGGACACAATGAGCAGTTCTTC CASSMGTSGHNEQFF TRBJ2-1 . TRBV5-1 TRBD2
TGTGCCAGCAGCTTAGGGGCACGACTAGCGGGGAGGTCCTACGAGCAGTACTTC CASSLGARLAGRSYEQYF TRBJ2-7 . TRBV7-4 TRBD2
TGTGCCAGCAGCTTAATGAGGGGCAATCAGCCCCAGCATTTT CASSLMRGNQPQHF TRBJ1-5 few TRBV7-2 .
TGTGCCAGCAGCCAAACTCAGCGGACAGTGTACTTC CASSQTQRTVYF TRBJ2-7 . TRBV3-1/TRBV3-2 .
TGTGCCAGCAGACGCCAGGACTCGAACACCGGGGAGCTGTTTTTT CASRRQDSNTGELFF TRBJ2-2 once TRBV5-5 .
TGCAGCGTGGGACGGGGGGACGGCGGGGAGCTGTTTTTT CSVGRGDGGELFF TRBJ2-2 few TRBV29-1 TRBD2
TGTGCCAGCTCCCCTTACAGGGATGCAGATACGCAGTATTTT CASSPYRDADTQYF TRBJ2-3 . TRBV18 .
TGCGCCAGCAGCCCGACAGGGGCTGGAAACACCATATATTTT CASSPTGAGNTIYF TRBJ1-3 . TRBV5-1 TRBD1
TGTGCCAGCAGTGAACGGGGACAGGAGAACACTGAAGCTTTCTTT CASSERGQENTEAFF TRBJ1-1 . TRBV6-1 TRBD1
TGTGCCAGCAGCCGGCGGGAGGGCCATAATTCACCCCTCCACTTT CASSRREGHNSPLHF TRBJ1-6 . TRBV6-2/TRBV6-3 .
TGTGCCAGCTCACCCCGACAGGGGAACACCGGGGAGCTGTTTTTT CASSPRQGNTGELFF TRBJ2-2 . TRBV18 TRBD1
TGTGCCAGCAGTTTACAGGGTTATGGCTACACCTTC CASSLQGYGYTF TRBJ1-2 . TRBV28 .
TGTGCCAGCAGTTTATCTGGAACCCGGGGGACCCAGTACTTC CASSLSGTRGTQYF TRBJ2-5 . TRBV27 .
TGTGCCAGCAGCGCAAACGGGTGGATGAACACTGAAGCTTTCTTT CASSANGWMNTEAFF TRBJ1-1 . TRBV9 .
TGCGCCAGCAGCCCCCGACAGGGGGCCGGGATGGGTGGCTACACCTTC CASSPRQGAGMGGYTF TRBJ1-2 few TRBV4-1 TRBD1
TGTGCCAGCTCACCGGGCGGGGACGGCTACACCTTC CASSPGGDGYTF TRBJ1-2 . TRBV18 .
TGTGCCAGCAGTGAGTGGGGCCAGCAAAAAGAGACCCAGTACTTC CASSEWGQQKETQYF TRBJ2-5 . TRBV6-1 .
TGTGCCAGCAGCCCCCGAGCCTACGAGCAGTACTTC CASSPRAYEQYF TRBJ2-7 . TRBV3-1/TRBV3-2 .
TGTGCCAGCAGTTTCGGGACACCACATCAACACTTT CASSFGTPHQHF TRBJ1-6 once TRBV12-3/TRBV12-4 .
TGCGCCAGCAGTTTCGTTGGGACAGGGCCCACAGATACGCAGTATTTT CASSFVGTGPTDTQYF TRBJ2-3 . TRBV5-1 TRBD1
TGCAGTGCTAGTGATTCGGTGAAGAGGAACACTGAAGCTTTCTTT CSASDSVKRNTEAFF TRBJ1-1 . TRBV20-1 .
TGCGCCAGCAGCGGCCGCGCTAGCGGTCAAGAGACCCAGTACTTC CASSGRASGQETQYF TRBJ2-5 once TRBV5-1 TRBD2
TGTGCCAGCAGCCGAAGCCGGGGAACCGGGGAGCTGTTTTTT CASSRSRGTGELFF TRBJ2-2 once TRBV3-1/TRBV3-2 .
TGTGCCAGCAACCTAGCGCCACAGCCCCAGCATTTT CASNLAPQPQHF TRBJ1-5 few TRBV2 .
TGTGCCAGCTCACCCGGGGGGGCTGACGTGGGTGAAGCTTTCTTT CASSPGGADVGEAFF TRBJ1-1 . TRBV18 .
TGTGCCACCAGCAGAGGGGTGGTGCGGGAGACCCAGTACTTC CATSRGVVRETQYF TRBJ2-5 . TRBV15 .
TGTGCCAGCAGAAGGGACACCAATGAAAAACTGTTTTTT CASRRDTNEKLFF TRBJ1-4 . TRBV12-3/TRBV12-4 .